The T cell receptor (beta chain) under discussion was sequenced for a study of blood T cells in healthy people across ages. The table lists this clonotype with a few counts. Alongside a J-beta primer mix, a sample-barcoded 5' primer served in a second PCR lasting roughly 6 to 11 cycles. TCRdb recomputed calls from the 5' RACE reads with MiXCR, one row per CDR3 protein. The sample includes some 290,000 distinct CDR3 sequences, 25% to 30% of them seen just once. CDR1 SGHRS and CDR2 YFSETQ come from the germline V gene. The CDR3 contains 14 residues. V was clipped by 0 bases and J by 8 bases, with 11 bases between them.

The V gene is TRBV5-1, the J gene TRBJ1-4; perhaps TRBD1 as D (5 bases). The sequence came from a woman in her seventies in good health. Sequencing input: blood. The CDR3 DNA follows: TGCGCCAGCAGCTTGGGGGGACCCTCGGAAAAACTGTTTTTT. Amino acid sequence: CASSLGGPSEKLFF.